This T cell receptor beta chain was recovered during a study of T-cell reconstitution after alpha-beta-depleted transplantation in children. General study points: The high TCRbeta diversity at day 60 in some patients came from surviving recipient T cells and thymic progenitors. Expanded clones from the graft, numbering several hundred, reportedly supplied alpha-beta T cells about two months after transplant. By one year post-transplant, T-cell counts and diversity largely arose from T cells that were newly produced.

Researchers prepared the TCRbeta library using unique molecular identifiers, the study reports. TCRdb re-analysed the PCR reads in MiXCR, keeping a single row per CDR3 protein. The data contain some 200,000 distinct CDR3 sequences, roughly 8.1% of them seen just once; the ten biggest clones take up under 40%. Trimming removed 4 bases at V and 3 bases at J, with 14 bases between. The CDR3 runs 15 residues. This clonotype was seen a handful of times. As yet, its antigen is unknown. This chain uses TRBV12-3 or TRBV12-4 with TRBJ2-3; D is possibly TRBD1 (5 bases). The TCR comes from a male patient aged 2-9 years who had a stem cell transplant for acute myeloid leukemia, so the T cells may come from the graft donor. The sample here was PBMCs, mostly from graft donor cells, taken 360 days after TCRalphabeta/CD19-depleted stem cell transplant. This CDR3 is CASSSPHRPTDTQYF. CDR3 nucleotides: TGTGCCAGCAGTTCACCTCACAGGCCAACAGATACGCAGTATTTT.